One sample yielded the 16 T cell receptor beta chains listed below, sequenced in a study of Graves' ophthalmopathy and Graves' hyperthyroidism. TCR beta CDR3 amplification used RNA transcripts. In the first round, RT-PCR was carried out with HTBI primers, and a multiplex PCR formed the second round. One entry per CDR3 protein results from TCRdb running MiXCR on the multiplex PCR reads. Of more than 300,000 distinct CDR3 sequences listed, roughly 14% are singletons. What was sequenced was peripheral blood. These receptor sequences come from a woman in her late teens or twenties with stable Graves' hyperthyroidism.

Ten or more counts support this clonotype. The chain has TRBV20-1 and TRBJ2-5; 13 bases align to TRBD2. The V and J ends lost 3 bases and 2 bases, in that order; junction bases with no gene match: 3. CDR1 is DFQATT, CDR2 SNEGSKA, per germline (reference sequence). The length of the CDR3 is 15 residues. The CDR3 DNA reads as TGCAGTGCTAGGGGACTAGCGGGGATACAAGAGACCCAGTACTTC. This gives the protein CSARGLAGIQETQYF.

The rearrangement joins TRBV19 to TRBJ2-6; D is unclear. This CDR3 is built from 15 residues. Germline V CDR1 and CDR2: LNHDA, SQIVND (reference sequence). V was pared by 10 bases and J by 3 bases, with 16 bases between. CDR3 bases: TGTGCCACCCTTTCTTACAGCGATGGGGCCAACGTCCTGACTTTC. Translation gives CATLSYSDGANVLTF.

This clonotype was found many times. This rearrangement joins TRBV12-5 to TRBJ1-5, with D possibly TRBD1 on 5 matching bases. Germline CDR1 and CDR2: LGHNT and FRNRAP. With 6 bases removed from V and 5 bases from J, the gap between germline ends came to 11 bases. The CDR3 has 13 amino acids. The CDR3: CASGGGPDQPQHF. The CDR3 coding sequence is TGTGCTAGTGGGGGGGGTCCTGATCAGCCCCAGCATTTT.

Ten or more counts support this clonotype. This chain uses TRBV27 with TRBJ1-1, with D tentatively TRBD1 (6 bases). This CDR3 is 13 amino acids long. Germline CDR1 reads MNHEY; CDR2 reads SMNVEV (reference sequence). The ends were cut back, 6 bases at V and 1 base at J, with 9 bases in the middle. CDR3 nucleotides: TGTGCCAGCAGGGGGACACAGAACACTGAAGCTTTCTTT. It specifies CASRGTQNTEAFF.

This clonotype was observed a few times. The chain combines TRBV12-3 or TRBV12-4 with TRBJ1-4, with D maybe TRBD1 (5 bases). The ends were cut back, 1 base at V and 4 bases at J, with 10 bases in the middle. The CDR3 consists of 15 residues. The CDR3, as DNA: TGTGCCAGCAGTTTAGGACAGAGCAATAATGAAAAACTGTTTTTT. Amino acids: CASSLGQSNNEKLFF.

This clonotype occurred a few times. The chain has TRBV19 and TRBJ2-2; tentatively, D is TRBD1 (6 bases). This CDR3 comprises 14 residues. Trimming removed 4 bases from V and 8 bases from J, with 14 bases in between. Germline V CDR1 and CDR2: LNHDA, SQIVND (reference sequence). DNA for the CDR3: TGTGCCAGTAGTACCAAGACAGGAACGGGGGAGCTGTTTTTT. Amino acids: CASSTKTGTGELFF.

This clonotype occurred many times. This chain connects TRBV5-6 to TRBJ2-7; the D gene could be TRBD1 or TRBD2 (5 bases each). Germline CDR1 is SGHDT and CDR2 is YYEEEE. The germline V and J ends were trimmed by 5 bases and 4 bases, with 13 bases remaining between them. The CDR3 is 13 residues long. This chain's CDR3 is CASSHRDGYEQYF. CDR3 DNA: TGTGCCAGCAGTCACCGGGACGGATACGAGCAGTACTTC.

In this sample, this clonotype turned up a few times. As DNA, the CDR3 is TGCGCCAGCAGCTTTGGGACAGGGCCCCTCGAGCAGTACTTC. This codes for CASSFGTGPLEQYF. The chain carries TRBV5-1 and TRBJ2-7, with 9 bases matching TRBD1. J gave up 6 bases and V 2 bases, and 6 bases lay outside the gene matches. The CDR3 runs 14 residues. The germline CDR1 and CDR2 sequences are SGHRS and YFSETQ.

This clonotype was counted only a few times. The chain has TRBV7-2 and TRBJ1-2, with 7 bases aligning to TRBD1. Germline V lookup: CDR1 SGHTA, CDR2 FQGNSA. There are 14 residues in the CDR3. J lost 5 bases, V lost 4 bases, and 7 bases had no gene match. CDR3 DNA: TGTGCCAGCAGCTCCCCCGGGACAGCATATGGCTACACCTTC. It is translated as CASSSPGTAYGYTF.

This clonotype was recorded many times. The genes are TRBV20-1 and TRBJ1-1; 8 bases are shared with TRBD1. CDR3 length: 14 residues. J was trimmed by 1 base and V by 4 bases; bases with no gene match: 5. CDR1 and CDR2 from the germline V gene are DFQATT and SNEGSKA (reference sequence). The CDR3 nucleotides read TGCAGTGCTATGACAGGGGCAAGGAACACTGAAGCTTTCTTT. It is translated as CSAMTGARNTEAFF.

This clonotype was seen repeatedly, ten times or more. The chain links TRBV5-1 to TRBJ2-7; D is perhaps TRBD1 (5 bases). The CDR3 is 14 amino acids. V was shortened by 2 bases and J by 4 bases, with 13 bases between the two germline ends. From germline, CDR1 is SGHRS and CDR2 YFSETQ. The CDR3 DNA reads TGCGCCAGCAGCTTACGTCAGGGTTGGTACGAGCAGTACTTC. Protein: CASSLRQGWYEQYF.

This clonotype was recorded at least ten times. The chain is built from TRBV12-5 and TRBJ1-1; D unclear. Germline V gene lookup returns CDR1 LGHNT and CDR2 FRNRAP. The V and J ends lost 2 bases and 3 bases respectively, with 7 bases between them. The CDR3 covers 13 residues. The CDR3 loop reads CASGLLIYTEAFF. Written as DNA, the CDR3 is TGTGCTAGTGGTTTGCTTATATACACTGAAGCTTTCTTT.

In this sample, this clonotype turned up a few times. This chain links TRBV6-5 with TRBJ1-6, with 9 bases that match TRBD1. This CDR3 is built from 15 residues. CDR1 is MNHEY and CDR2 is SVGAGI in the germline V gene. The junction had 7 bases not matched to a gene; V was cut back by 4 bases and J by 9 bases. CDR3 sequence: CASSSGTGYSSPLHF. CDR3 coding DNA: TGTGCCAGCAGTTCCGGGACAGGGTACAGTTCACCCCTCCACTTT.

Many counts were recorded for this clonotype. This rearrangement joins TRBV20-1 to TRBJ1-2; D is uncertain. This CDR3 is built from 13 residues. In germline, CDR1 is DFQATT, CDR2 SNEGSKA (reference sequence). Trimming stripped 5 bases from V and 2 bases from J, with 12 bases between. In DNA, the CDR3 is TGCAGTGCTGACCCCCCACCAAACTATGGCTACACCTTC. Amino acid sequence: CSADPPPNYGYTF.

This clonotype was seen many times. V is TRBV12-3 or TRBV12-4 and J is TRBJ2-4, with D possibly TRBD2 on 7 matching bases. V shed 8 bases and J shed 2 bases, with 19 bases lying between them. This CDR3 has 16 amino acids. CDR3 region: CASALSGGAPKNIQYF. The CDR3, as DNA: TGTGCCAGCGCGTTGTCGGGGGGCGCTCCCAAAAACATTCAGTACTTC.

The table lists this clonotype with many counts. This chain connects TRBV11-2 to TRBJ2-5; 12 nucleotides line up with TRBD2. The V segment lost 5 bases and the J segment 4 bases; nucleotides outside the gene matches: 14. Germline CDR1 and CDR2: SGHAT and FQNNGV. CDR3 length: 18 residues. This CDR3 reads CASSLGLAGSPRTETQYF. The DNA for the CDR3 is TGTGCCAGCAGCCTAGGACTAGCGGGGTCCCCCCGGACAGAGACCCAGTACTTC.